One sample yielded the 30 T cell receptor beta chains listed below, sequenced in a study of blood T cell repertoires in COVID-19. Method: immunoSEQ multiplex PCR; TCRdb's copy keeps in-frame clones and lacks some. In the table there are 150,000 to 200,000 clones, almost 85% of which are singletons. The specimen sequenced was peripheral blood. These receptor sequences come from a human donor with acute or convalescent COVID-19. The donor label of this sample is uncertain.

The rearrangement joins TRBV24-1 to TRBJ2-7; D is uncertain. Trimming cost V 5 bases and J 2 bases, with 9 bases left between them. The germline V gene has CDR1 KGHDR and CDR2 SFDVKD. This CDR3 is built from 13 residues. CDR3 residues: CATSGAGTYEQYF. DNA for the CDR3: TGTGCCACCAGTGGGGCCGGTACCTACGAGCAGTACTTC.

The rearrangement uses TRBV7-3 and TRBJ2-6, with no clear D. V lost 5 bases and J 5 bases, leaving 7 bases between the germline ends. Germline-derived CDR1 and CDR2 are SGHTA and FQGTGA. The CDR3 consists of 13 residues. The CDR3 DNA reads as TGTGCCAGCAGCCCTTCTAGGGCCAACGTCCTGACTTTC. Its translation: CASSPSRANVLTF.

As to this clone: Other nucleotide sequences in the sample specify the same CDR3. The chain links TRBV7-3 to TRBJ1-2; D may be TRBD1 (6 bases). CDR3 length equals 13 residues. Trimming removed 3 bases from V and 8 bases from J, with 13 bases in between. Germline V gene data show CDR1 as SGHTA and CDR2 as FQGTGA. CDR3 DNA: TGTGCCAGCAGCTTTAAACAGGGTGGGGGCTACACCTTC. Amino acids: CASSFKQGGGYTF.

This chain links TRBV7-9 with TRBJ1-1, with D possibly TRBD1 on 6 matching bases. The length of the CDR3 is 15 residues. With 3 bases removed from V and 4 bases from J, the gap between germline ends came to 15 bases. Per the germline V gene, CDR1 is SEHNR and CDR2 is FQNEAQ (reference sequence). CDR3 protein: CASSFGGARTTEAFF. In nucleotides, the CDR3 is TGTGCCAGCAGCTTCGGGGGGGCGAGGACCACTGAAGCTTTCTTT.

J is TRBJ1-1 and V is TRBV7-3; TRBD1 aligns across 11 bases. From germline, CDR1 is SGHTA and CDR2 FQGTGA. CDR3 size: 14 residues. Trimming at V came to 4 bases and at J to 4 bases, leaving 2 bases not matched to a gene. DNA for the CDR3: TGTGCCAGCAGCTCCGGGACAGGGGGCACTGAAGCTTTCTTT. Encoded protein: CASSSGTGGTEAFF. The whole variable domain, filled in from reference TRBV7-3 and TRBJ1-1, reads GAGVSQTPSNKVTEKGKYVELRCDPISGHTALYWYRQSLGQGPEFLIYFQGTGAADDSGLPNDRFFAVRPEGSVSTLKIQRTERGDSAVYLCASSSGTGGTEAFFGQGTRLTVV.

V gene TRBV5-1 combines with J gene TRBJ2-5; possibly TRBD2 for D (6 bases). In germline, CDR1 is SGHRS, CDR2 YFSETQ. The CDR3 extends over 16 amino acids. The ends were cut back, 0 bases at V and 5 bases at J, with 17 bases in the middle. CDR3 loop: CASSLGRIADLETQYF. In DNA, the CDR3 is TGCGCCAGCAGCTTGGGGCGGATAGCGGACCTGGAGACCCAGTACTTC.

The chain recombines TRBV3-1 (or the pseudogene TRBV3-2) with TRBJ2-7; D gene ambiguous. The CDR3 totals 15 residues. Per the germline V gene, CDR1 is LGHDT and CDR2 is YNNKEL (reference sequence). V lost 4 bases, J lost 4 bases, and 17 bases lay in between. In DNA form, the CDR3 reads TGTGCCAGCAGCCTGAGTTGGGCAGGTTTATACGAGCAGTACTTC. It codes for CASSLSWAGLYEQYF.

The genes are TRBV19 and TRBJ1-3, with D unclear. The germline V gene has CDR1 LNHDA and CDR2 SQIVND (reference sequence). V was cut by 5 bases and J by 0 bases, with 5 bases left in between. The length of the CDR3 is 13 residues. For the CDR3, the DNA is TGTGCCAGTAGTCACACCTCTGGAAACACCATATATTTT. Translating it yields CASSHTSGNTIYF. The complete variable domain, with remaining parts taken from reference TRBV19 and TRBJ1-3, reads DGGITQSPKYLFRKEGQNVTLSCEQNLNHDAMYWYRQDPGQGLRLIYYSQIVNDFQKGDIAEGYSVSREKKESFPLTVTSAQKNPTAFYLCASSHTSGNTIYFGEGSWLTVV.

The genes are TRBV5-1 and TRBJ1-3, with D uncertain. V was pared by 3 bases and J by 0 bases, with 10 bases between. The CDR3 consists of 15 residues. Germline CDR1 and CDR2: SGHRS and YFSETQ. CDR3 in DNA: TGCGCCAGCAGCTCCGCTTTGAGCTCTGGAAACACCATATATTTT. Protein sequence: CASSSALSSGNTIYF.

The V and J genes are TRBV7-3 and TRBJ2-7; 9 bases align to TRBD2. The CDR3 is 14 residues long. Trimming at V came to 11 bases and at J to 2 bases, leaving 10 bases not matched to a gene. Germline V lookup: CDR1 SGHTA, CDR2 FQGTGA. This CDR3 reads CAGHGAGGTYEQYF. CDR3 nucleotide sequence: TGTGCCGGCCACGGTGCGGGAGGGACCTACGAGCAGTACTTC.

The rearrangement uses TRBV12-3 or TRBV12-4 and TRBJ2-7; D is uncertain. V lost 5 bases to trimming and J lost 3 bases, with 11 bases between them. CDR3 size: 13 residues. The CDR3 DNA sequence: TGTGCCAGCAGTCCTTTTCCCCGCTACGAGCAGTACTTC. Protein product: CASSPFPRYEQYF.

Comments on this clone: Other DNA sequences from this sample encode an identical CDR3 as well. The rearrangement joins TRBV18 to TRBJ2-7; a possible D gene is TRBD1 (6 bases). Per germline, CDR1 KGHSH and CDR2 LQKENI. Trimming shortened V by 6 bases and J by 0 bases, and 12 bases separated the two germline ends. This CDR3 contains 14 residues. CDR3 loop: CASSPDSSSYEQYF. CDR3 DNA sequence: TGTGCCAGCTCCCCGGACAGCTCCTCCTACGAGCAGTACTTC.

This chain joins TRBV7-3 and TRBJ1-1, with no clear D. V was clipped by 0 bases and J by 0 bases, with 8 bases between them. Germline V gives CDR1 SGHTA, CDR2 FQGTGA. The CDR3 has 15 residues. This CDR3 reads CASSLTGSLNTEAFF. The CDR3 coding sequence is TGTGCCAGCAGCTTAACGGGCTCTCTGAACACTGAAGCTTTCTTT.

The chain joins TRBV7-2 to TRBJ1-5; 7 nucleotides match TRBD1. The CDR3 covers 14 residues. V shed 4 bases and J 3 bases; nucleotides not matched to a gene: 3. The germline V gene encodes CDR1 SGHTA and CDR2 FQGNSA. The CDR3 DNA is TGTGCCAGCAGCTCGGGGACAGCCAATCAGCCCCAGCATTTT. It specifies CASSSGTANQPQHF.

V and J are TRBV9 and TRBJ2-7; 9 nucleotides align to TRBD1. The V gene's germline CDR1 is SGDLS and CDR2 YYNGEE. This CDR3 has 14 amino acids. The J segment lost 6 bases and the V segment lost 4 bases, leaving 8 bases of the junction unmatched. CDR3 nucleotides: TGTGCCAGCAGCAACCCGGGACAGGGCGGCGAGCAGTACTTC. It yields the protein CASSNPGQGGEQYF.

The rearrangement links TRBV5-4 to TRBJ2-7; 10 bases are shared with TRBD2. Germline V CDR1 and CDR2: SGHNT, YYREEE (reference sequence). This CDR3 has 16 amino acids. V lost 5 bases to trimming and J lost 2 bases; unmatched junction nucleotides: 10. CDR3 sequence reads: CASSSRTSGQTYEQYF. In nucleotides, the CDR3 is TGTGCCAGCAGTTCGAGGACTAGCGGACAAACCTACGAGCAGTACTTC. The whole variable domain, filled in from reference TRBV5-4 and TRBJ2-7, reads ETGVTQSPTHLIKTRGQQVTLRCSSQSGHNTVSWYQQALGQGPQFIFQYYREEENGRGNFPPRFSGLQFPNYSSELNVNALELDDSALYLCASSSRTSGQTYEQYFGPGTRLTVT.

The chain has TRBV27 and TRBJ1-2; 10 positions agree with TRBD1. Germline assignment: CDR1 MNHEY and CDR2 SMNVEV (reference sequence). This CDR3 region has 15 residues. After removal of 5 bases from V and 0 bases from J, the junction contained 3 bases not matched to a gene. CDR3 nucleotide sequence: TGTGCCAGCAGTGTCGGGACAGGGGCTAACTATGGCTACACCTTC. Translation gives CASSVGTGANYGYTF.

Concerning this clone itself: Other DNA sequences in this sample translate to the same CDR3. This chain joins TRBV27 and TRBJ1-6; no definite D call. The V end lost 3 bases, the J end lost 7 bases, and 4 bases lay between the germline ends. CDR3 length: 12 residues. Germline values: CDR1 MNHEY, CDR2 SMNVEV (reference sequence). The CDR3: CASSFQNSPLHF. The CDR3 DNA reads TGTGCCAGCAGTTTTCAGAATTCACCCCTCCACTTT.

As for this clone: The same CDR3 arises from other DNA sequences in this sample as well. V usage is TRBV5-1 and J usage is TRBJ2-1, with TRBD1 matching over 10 bases. V shed 0 bases and J 4 bases; nucleotides not matched to a gene: 1. The CDR3 is made up of 15 amino acids. The germline gives CDR1 SGHRS, CDR2 YFSETQ. CDR3 protein: CASSLEGQGYNEQFF. For the CDR3, the DNA is TGCGCCAGCAGCTTGGAGGGACAGGGGTACAATGAGCAGTTCTTC.

The chain joins TRBV4-2 to TRBJ2-3, with TRBD1 identical over 9 bases. This CDR3 contains 15 residues. V shed 0 bases and J 5 bases; nucleotides not matched to a gene: 3. The germline CDR1 and CDR2 sequences are LGHNA and YNFKEQ. The CDR3 spells CASSQDRQGGDTQYF. CDR3 nucleotides: TGTGCCAGCAGCCAAGATCGACAGGGGGGAGATACGCAGTATTTT.

CDR3: CASSSGTGSTDTQYF. DNA for the CDR3: TGTGCCAGCAGCAGCGGGACAGGGAGCACAGATACGCAGTATTTT. This chain links TRBV7-3 with TRBJ2-3; 9 bases match TRBD1. CDR1 is SGHTA, CDR2 FQGTGA, per germline. The V segment lost 5 bases and the J segment 0 bases; nucleotides outside the gene matches: 3. This CDR3 spans 15 amino acids.

A single count supports this clone. The chain links TRBV2 to TRBJ2-2; TRBD2 agrees at 13 bases. CDR1 and CDR2 (germline): SNHLY, FYNNEI. Trimming removed 4 bases from V and 2 bases from J; junction bases left unmatched: 7. The CDR3 covers 18 residues. CDR3 sequence: CASSVIGLAGVNTGELFF. The CDR3 DNA sequence: TGTGCCAGCAGTGTAATTGGACTAGCGGGAGTTAACACCGGGGAGCTGTTTTTT.

The V call is TRBV5-6, the J call TRBJ2-3, with 8 bases lining up with TRBD2. Germline V gene data show CDR1 as SGHDT and CDR2 as YYEEEE. V lost 4 bases, J lost 7 bases, and 14 bases stayed unmatched. The CDR3 is 16 amino acids. The CDR3 here is CASSLPKFTSGYTQYF. CDR3 in DNA: TGTGCCAGCAGCCTCCCCAAGTTTACTAGCGGCTATACGCAGTATTTT.

This chain uses TRBV11-1 with TRBJ2-3, with TRBD2 matching 7 bases. CDR1 is SGHAT, CDR2 FQDESV, per germline (reference sequence). This CDR3 is built from 15 residues. V gave up 2 bases and J gave up 4 bases; unmatched junction bases: 6. CDR3 in amino acids: CASSLRRERADTQYF. CDR3 DNA: TGTGCCAGCAGCTTAAGGCGGGAGAGGGCAGATACGCAGTATTTT.

The chain carries TRBV27 and TRBJ2-1; D possibly corresponds to TRBD2 (6 bases). Germline V gene sequence: CDR1 MNHEY, CDR2 SMNVEV (reference sequence). Trimming took 6 bases from V and 6 from J, leaving 12 bases between them. CDR3 size: 13 residues. CDR3 protein: CASSPGLLNEQFF. The CDR3 DNA reads as TGTGCCAGCAGCCCGGGACTTCTCAATGAGCAGTTCTTC.

This clone was seen only once. The chain recombines TRBV6-5 with TRBJ2-7, with 7 bases that match TRBD2. Germline trimming cut 2 bases from V and 4 bases from J; bases unmatched to any gene: 5. This CDR3 is built from 14 residues. CDR1 is MNHEY and CDR2 is SVGAGI in the germline V gene. CDR3 sequence reads: CASSYQREVYEQYF. CDR3 nucleotide sequence: TGTGCCAGCAGTTACCAGCGGGAAGTATACGAGCAGTACTTC.

This clone was detected only once. This chain uses TRBV5-1 with TRBJ2-1, with 10 bases that match TRBD1. The CDR3 extends over 16 amino acids. Germline-derived CDR1 and CDR2 are SGHRS and YFSETQ. Losses at the gene ends were 4 bases for V and 9 bases for J; bases not matched to a gene: 13. CDR3 DNA sequence: TGCGCCAGCAGCCCGGATATGACAGGGGGCGCGCGTGAGCAGTTCTTC. Translating gives CASSPDMTGGAREQFF.

This chain connects TRBV7-2 to TRBJ2-3, with D possibly TRBD1 on 6 matching bases. Germline V gene data show CDR1 as SGHTA and CDR2 as FQGNSA. V was shortened by 2 bases and J by 5 bases, with 17 bases between the two germline ends. The CDR3 length is 16 residues. The CDR3 region is CASSLNRVLLGDTQYF. The CDR3 DNA reads TGTGCCAGCAGCTTAAACAGGGTGCTTCTTGGAGATACGCAGTATTTT.

The chain couples TRBV24-1 to TRBJ2-5; D may be TRBD1 (5 bases). The V gene's germline CDR1 is KGHDR and CDR2 SFDVKD. Trimming took off 5 bases at V and 2 bases at J, with 8 bases between the two ends. This CDR3 is 13 amino acids long. This chain's CDR3 is CATSVGQQETQYF. The CDR3 region has the DNA TGTGCCACCAGTGTGGGGCAGCAAGAGACCCAGTACTTC.

The J gene is TRBJ1-4, the V gene TRBV7-8; a weak D match, TRBD1 (6 bases). CDR3 length equals 16 residues. The germline CDR1 and CDR2 sequences are SGHVS and FQNEAQ. Between the trimmed V and J ends, which lost 5 bases and 8 bases, there was a span of 21 bases. This CDR3 reads CASSQRGGFQGEKLFF. CDR3 nucleotide sequence: TGTGCCAGCAGCCAGAGGGGGGGCTTCCAAGGAGAAAAACTGTTTTTT.